This is a list of T cell receptor beta chains from one sample in a study of T-cell memory formation after mild COVID-19. TCRdb passed the 5' RACE reads through MiXCR, listing each CDR3 protein once. Among about 350,000 distinct CDR3 sequences, approximately 29% were seen once, and the ten largest hold roughly 13%. Sequencing used PBMCs or a T cell subset sorted from them (not recorded which). These receptors all come from an adult woman who had mild COVID-19 (a few samples of this study predate the infection). Cell type and time point are not known. CDR3s include the opening cysteine and the closing phenylalanine or tryptophan. A D gene is named only where the DNA matches it firmly. The listing skips clone size in some rows; elsewhere it reads once, few, many or a size class.

CDR3nt: TGCGCCAGCAGCTCCGATAGACAGGCGGGTGAAGCTTTCTTT
CDR3aa: CASSSDRQAGEAFF
abundance: -
d_gene: -
v_gene: TRBV5-1
j_gene: TRBJ1-1

CDR3nt: TGTGCCAGCAGCTTCTCAGGGGGCGCAGGAGGCACTGAAGCTTTCTTT
CDR3aa: CASSFSGGAGGTEAFF
abundance: -
d_gene: TRBD1
v_gene: TRBV7-3
j_gene: TRBJ1-1

CDR3nt: TGTGCCAGCAGCCAGACTAGCGGGGTGAGCACAGATACGCAGTATTTT
CDR3aa: CASSQTSGVSTDTQYF
abundance: -
d_gene: TRBD2
v_gene: TRBV3-1
j_gene: TRBJ2-3

CDR3nt: TGTGCCATCAGTGAGGGGGTGGCAGGGAATAATTCACCCCTCCACTTT
CDR3aa: CAISEGVAGNNSPLHF
abundance: few
d_gene: -
v_gene: TRBV10-3
j_gene: TRBJ1-6

CDR3nt: TGTGCCAGCAGTACACAGGGGGCTTATAATTCACCCCTCCACTTT
CDR3aa: CASSTQGAYNSPLHF
abundance: -
d_gene: TRBD1
v_gene: TRBV11-2
j_gene: TRBJ1-6

CDR3nt: TGTGCCAGCAGCTTAGATGGCTACAATGAGCAGTTCTTC
CDR3aa: CASSLDGYNEQFF
abundance: many
d_gene: -
v_gene: TRBV7-2
j_gene: TRBJ2-1

CDR3nt: TGTGCCAGCAGCCCGACAGACAGGGGTAACGGCGTGGAGCTGTTTTTT
CDR3aa: CASSPTDRGNGVELFF
abundance: -
d_gene: -
v_gene: TRBV21-1
j_gene: TRBJ2-2

CDR3nt: TGTGCCAGCAGTCAAGTCGGGGGCACAGATACGCAGTATTTT
CDR3aa: CASSQVGGTDTQYF
abundance: few
d_gene: -
v_gene: TRBV7-9
j_gene: TRBJ2-3

CDR3nt: TGTGCCAGCAGCGACTTGGGACAGGGTGGGACCGGGGAGCTGTTTTTT
CDR3aa: CASSDLGQGGTGELFF
abundance: -
d_gene: TRBD1
v_gene: TRBV9
j_gene: TRBJ2-2

CDR3nt: TGTGCCACCAGTGACCCGATCAGCCCTAGCACAGATACGCAGTATTTT
CDR3aa: CATSDPISPSTDTQYF
abundance: few
d_gene: -
v_gene: TRBV24-1
j_gene: TRBJ2-3

CDR3nt: TGTGCCAGCAGCTTAGTCGCAGGTTCGGATGAAGCTTTCTTT
CDR3aa: CASSLVAGSDEAFF
abundance: -
d_gene: -
v_gene: TRBV7-2
j_gene: TRBJ1-1

CDR3nt: TGTGCCAGCGGGGGGGGCTACGAGCAGTACTTC
CDR3aa: CASGGGYEQYF
abundance: -
d_gene: TRBD2
v_gene: TRBV7-8
j_gene: TRBJ2-7

CDR3nt: TGCGCCAGCGCGAGGGGGTTTACAGATACGCAGTATTTT
CDR3aa: CASARGFTDTQYF
abundance: many
d_gene: -
v_gene: TRBV5-1
j_gene: TRBJ2-3

CDR3nt: TGTGCCAGCAGCTTAGGATCCCTTAGGGGGGTGACTGAAGCTTTCTTT
CDR3aa: CASSLGSLRGVTEAFF
abundance: few
d_gene: -
v_gene: TRBV7-2
j_gene: TRBJ1-1

CDR3nt: TGTGCCAGCAGCTTAGGGAAAGGGGGCTCCACAGATACGCAGTATTTT
CDR3aa: CASSLGKGGSTDTQYF
abundance: few
d_gene: TRBD1
v_gene: TRBV7-2
j_gene: TRBJ2-3

CDR3nt: TGCGCCAGCAGAAACCTCGGAGCGGATACGCAGTATTTT
CDR3aa: CASRNLGADTQYF
abundance: few
d_gene: -
v_gene: TRBV5-1
j_gene: TRBJ2-3

CDR3nt: TGTGCCAGCAGTTTAAGCGGGGGAGATGAGCAGTTCTTC
CDR3aa: CASSLSGGDEQFF
abundance: -
d_gene: TRBD2
v_gene: TRBV12-3/TRBV12-4
j_gene: TRBJ2-1

CDR3nt: TGTGCCAGCAGCCCCGGGGCCCAAGAGACCCAGTACTTC
CDR3aa: CASSPGAQETQYF
abundance: many
d_gene: -
v_gene: TRBV5-4
j_gene: TRBJ2-5

CDR3nt: TGTGCCAGCTCGCCCGGGAGTGTCGCGGGGGATACGCAGTATTTT
CDR3aa: CASSPGSVAGDTQYF
abundance: -
d_gene: -
v_gene: TRBV18
j_gene: TRBJ2-3

CDR3nt: TGTGCCAGCAGCTTAGTCCGAGCGGCCATGTCCTACAATGAGCAGTTCTTC
CDR3aa: CASSLVRAAMSYNEQFF
abundance: few
d_gene: -
v_gene: TRBV7-6
j_gene: TRBJ2-1

CDR3nt: TGTGCCAGCAGTTTCCCGGGACAGGGGAGGGATTCACCCCTCCACTTT
CDR3aa: CASSFPGQGRDSPLHF
abundance: few
d_gene: TRBD1
v_gene: TRBV12-3/TRBV12-4
j_gene: TRBJ1-6

CDR3nt: TGCAGCGCAGAGACAGGGGGATCGGCAACTAATGAAAAACTGTTTTTT
CDR3aa: CSAETGGSATNEKLFF
abundance: -
d_gene: TRBD1
v_gene: TRBV29-1
j_gene: TRBJ1-4

CDR3nt: TGTGCCAGCAGTGGAGGGAGACTAGCGGTAAAAGAGACCCAGTACTTC
CDR3aa: CASSGGRLAVKETQYF
abundance: few
d_gene: TRBD2
v_gene: TRBV25-1
j_gene: TRBJ2-5

CDR3nt: TGCAGTGCTAGAGATGGCAGGGTGGGCGCGTCCTTC
CDR3aa: CSARDGRVGASF
abundance: -
d_gene: -
v_gene: TRBV20-1
j_gene: TRBJ2-7

CDR3nt: TGTGCCAGCAGTTCCAATTGGGGACAGGTAACCTATGGCTACACCTTC
CDR3aa: CASSSNWGQVTYGYTF
abundance: -
d_gene: TRBD1
v_gene: TRBV12-3/TRBV12-4
j_gene: TRBJ1-2

CDR3nt: TGTGCCAGCAGCCCCCTAAGAGCGGGTAACAATGAGCAGTTCTTC
CDR3aa: CASSPLRAGNNEQFF
abundance: -
d_gene: -
v_gene: TRBV7-2
j_gene: TRBJ2-1

CDR3nt: TGTGCCAGCAGCCCCGGCGACACAGGCCCTTCCTACAATGAGCAGTTCTTC
CDR3aa: CASSPGDTGPSYNEQFF
abundance: -
d_gene: -
v_gene: TRBV6-5
j_gene: TRBJ2-1

CDR3nt: TGTGCCAGCTCACCATCACTTTCGGACAGACCCTACGAGCAGTACTTC
CDR3aa: CASSPSLSDRPYEQYF
abundance: few
d_gene: -
v_gene: TRBV18
j_gene: TRBJ2-7

CDR3nt: TGTGCCAGCAGCTACAGGGATTTTAACGAGCAGTACTTC
CDR3aa: CASSYRDFNEQYF
abundance: -
d_gene: -
v_gene: TRBV11-2
j_gene: TRBJ2-7

CDR3nt: TGCGCCAGCAGCTTCCCTTTGCGGGGGGGCTCCTACAATGAGCAGTTCTTC
CDR3aa: CASSFPLRGGSYNEQFF
abundance: -
d_gene: TRBD2
v_gene: TRBV5-1
j_gene: TRBJ2-1

CDR3nt: TGTGCCAGCAGCCAAGTTACGGGGAACACTGAAGCTTTCTTT
CDR3aa: CASSQVTGNTEAFF
abundance: -
d_gene: -
v_gene: TRBV3-1
j_gene: TRBJ1-1

CDR3nt: TGTGCCAGCTCACCTCGACTAGCGGGACTCTCGGGCAATGAGCAGTTCTTC
CDR3aa: CASSPRLAGLSGNEQFF
abundance: many
d_gene: TRBD2
v_gene: TRBV18
j_gene: TRBJ2-1

CDR3nt: TGTGCCAGCAGCCGACCCGGGGGCAGACGTGGCGAGCAGTACTTC
CDR3aa: CASSRPGGRRGEQYF
abundance: few
d_gene: -
v_gene: TRBV11-1
j_gene: TRBJ2-7

CDR3nt: TGTGCCAGCTCCCCCAATCGGGCTGGCTCCTACAATGAGCAGTTCTTC
CDR3aa: CASSPNRAGSYNEQFF
abundance: -
d_gene: -
v_gene: TRBV7-3
j_gene: TRBJ2-1

CDR3nt: TGTGCCAGCAGTTTCTTAGCGGGAAATTACAATGAGCAGTTCTTC
CDR3aa: CASSFLAGNYNEQFF
abundance: -
d_gene: TRBD2
v_gene: TRBV6-2/TRBV6-3
j_gene: TRBJ2-1

CDR3nt: TGTGCCAGCAGCGTAGCTTTGGGGGGGAGTTACGAGACCCAGTACTTC
CDR3aa: CASSVALGGSYETQYF
abundance: few
d_gene: TRBD2
v_gene: TRBV9
j_gene: TRBJ2-5

CDR3nt: TGCGCCAGCAGCAAGGGGGAGGCTGAGCAGTTCTTC
CDR3aa: CASSKGEAEQFF
abundance: few
d_gene: -
v_gene: TRBV5-1
j_gene: TRBJ2-1

CDR3nt: TGTGCCAGCAGCGGGGTTAAGGCAGATACGCAGTATTTT
CDR3aa: CASSGVKADTQYF
abundance: -
d_gene: -
v_gene: TRBV9
j_gene: TRBJ2-3

CDR3nt: TGTGCCAGCAGTTTTGGACTGTGGAGCGTCTTC
CDR3aa: CASSFGLWSVF
abundance: few
d_gene: -
v_gene: TRBV6-2/TRBV6-3
j_gene: TRBJ2-7

CDR3nt: TGTGCCAGCAGCTTAGCGATGACAGCCCCGAGTGAGCAGTACTTC
CDR3aa: CASSLAMTAPSEQYF
abundance: few
d_gene: -
v_gene: TRBV7-9
j_gene: TRBJ2-7

CDR3nt: TGTGCCAGCGCCTACGACTCTAACTATGGCTACACCTTC
CDR3aa: CASAYDSNYGYTF
abundance: -
d_gene: -
v_gene: TRBV7-3
j_gene: TRBJ1-2

CDR3nt: TGTGCCAGCAGCCAAGGTTCCCCCTTTGGCTACACCTTC
CDR3aa: CASSQGSPFGYTF
abundance: -
d_gene: -
v_gene: TRBV3-1
j_gene: TRBJ1-2

CDR3nt: TGTGCCAGTAGTATCTATCGGTCATACGGTGGGACTGAAGCTTTCTTT
CDR3aa: CASSIYRSYGGTEAFF
abundance: -
d_gene: -
v_gene: TRBV19
j_gene: TRBJ1-1

CDR3nt: TGTGCCAACATCCTTAGCGGGAGGGTCTACGAGCAGTACTTC
CDR3aa: CANILSGRVYEQYF
abundance: few
d_gene: TRBD2
v_gene: TRBV2
j_gene: TRBJ2-7

CDR3nt: TGTGCCAGCAGCTTAGCGGGGCCGCGAGATACGCAGTATTTT
CDR3aa: CASSLAGPRDTQYF
abundance: -
d_gene: -
v_gene: TRBV7-3
j_gene: TRBJ2-3

CDR3nt: TGTGCCAGCAGCTTAGGACTAGCGGGCCGATCCGACCGCTACGAGCAGTACTTC
CDR3aa: CASSLGLAGRSDRYEQYF
abundance: -
d_gene: TRBD2
v_gene: TRBV7-9
j_gene: TRBJ2-7

CDR3nt: TGTGCCAGCAGCCCAAAGCGTTCCGGCACAGATACGCAGTATTTT
CDR3aa: CASSPKRSGTDTQYF
abundance: -
d_gene: -
v_gene: TRBV5-6
j_gene: TRBJ2-3

CDR3nt: TGTGCTAGCAGCCCAAGCCGGAGCAGAGGAGAGACCCAGTACTTC
CDR3aa: CASSPSRSRGETQYF
abundance: few
d_gene: -
v_gene: TRBV7-7
j_gene: TRBJ2-5

CDR3nt: TGCGCCAGCAGCTTTCGAGTGGTGCCTTACAATGAGCAGTTCTTC
CDR3aa: CASSFRVVPYNEQFF
abundance: -
d_gene: -
v_gene: TRBV5-1
j_gene: TRBJ2-1

CDR3nt: TGCGCCAGCAGCCAAGAGGGCAGGGAGTTCAATGAGCAGTTCTTC
CDR3aa: CASSQEGREFNEQFF
abundance: few
d_gene: -
v_gene: TRBV4-1
j_gene: TRBJ2-1

CDR3nt: TGTGCCAGCAGCTTGGTTCTAGCGGGGTCGGCAGATACGCAGTATTTT
CDR3aa: CASSLVLAGSADTQYF
abundance: -
d_gene: TRBD2
v_gene: TRBV5-4
j_gene: TRBJ2-3

CDR3nt: TGCGCCAGCAGCCAAGGGGGAAATAGCAATCAGCCCCAGCATTTT
CDR3aa: CASSQGGNSNQPQHF
abundance: few
d_gene: -
v_gene: TRBV4-3
j_gene: TRBJ1-5

CDR3nt: TGTGCCAGCCGGGTGGTCTTTCTATCGGGGACCCAGTACTTC
CDR3aa: CASRVVFLSGTQYF
abundance: few
d_gene: -
v_gene: TRBV7-2
j_gene: TRBJ2-5

CDR3nt: TGTGCCAGCAGCGAGAGACAGGGCCCTAATGAAAAACTGTTTTTT
CDR3aa: CASSERQGPNEKLFF
abundance: -
d_gene: TRBD1
v_gene: TRBV7-9
j_gene: TRBJ1-4